A single sample gave rise to the 15 T cell receptor beta chains below, sequenced in a study of cytomegalovirus exposure and HLA in healthy donors. Profiled with immunoSEQ multiplex PCR; TCRdb holds only in-frame clones, not every one. The sample has roughly 150,000 clones, under 90% seen once. Input material: PBMCs. All receptors derive from a woman aged 18-29 years in good health and CMV-seropositive.

The rearrangement uses TRBV28 and TRBJ2-5, with unresolved D. Trimming removed 2 bases from V and 3 bases from J, with 7 bases in between. The germline gives CDR1 MDHEN, CDR2 SYDVKM. This CDR3 has 13 residues. The DNA for the CDR3 is TGTGCCAGCAGTTTAGAGAGCAAAGAGACCCAGTACTTC. Translating gives CASSLESKETQYF.

This clone was counted only a few times. V usage is TRBV6-1 and J usage is TRBJ1-1, with unresolved D. Trimming stripped 7 bases from V and 11 bases from J, with 11 bases between. Germline loops: CDR1 MNHNS, CDR2 SASEGT. The CDR3 extends over 10 amino acids. CDR3 in DNA: TGTGCCAGCAAAACCGAGGAGGCTTTCTTT. Its translation is CASKTEEAFF.

The CDR3 bases are TGTGCCAGCACTTCCGAGACAGACTCTGGAAACACCATATATTTT. As protein: CASTSETDSGNTIYF. The chain is built from TRBV25-1 and TRBJ1-3; possible D gene TRBD1, 5 bases. V lost 7 bases, J lost 0 bases, and 13 bases lay in between. CDR1 MGHDK and CDR2 SYGVNS come from the germline V gene. The CDR3 covers 15 residues.

J is TRBJ2-1 and V is TRBV19; 10 bases align to TRBD2. This CDR3 region has 14 residues. V gave up 8 bases and J gave up 10 bases; unmatched junction bases: 11. In germline, CDR1 is LNHDA, CDR2 SQIVND (reference sequence). The CDR3 DNA follows: TGTGCCAGTCGATTAACTAGCGGGGACGTAGAGCAGTTCTTC. Its translation is CASRLTSGDVEQFF.

V and J are TRBV2 and TRBJ2-7; 8 nucleotides match TRBD1. The CDR3 extends over 16 amino acids. The germline V gene encodes CDR1 SNHLY and CDR2 FYNNEI. Trimming cost V 1 base and J 2 bases; bases outside gene matches: 7. For the CDR3, the DNA is TGTGCCAGCAGTGAAGAGGGGCGGACAGGGCCCTACGAGCAGTACTTC. Its translation: CASSEEGRTGPYEQYF.

This clone was seen a single time. This chain connects TRBV2 to TRBJ2-3; weak D call: TRBD2 (6 bases). CDR3 length: 17 residues. Trimming shortened V by 6 bases and J by 4 bases, and 23 bases separated the two germline ends. Germline V lookup: CDR1 SNHLY, CDR2 FYNNEI. The CDR3 DNA reads TGTGCCAGCAGCGGGGTCTTTGTGGCTAGCGTTGCAGATACGCAGTATTTT. It translates to CASSGVFVASVADTQYF.

The chain has TRBV4-1 and TRBJ2-7, with TRBD2 identical over 9 bases. Germline lookup yields CDR1 MGHRA and CDR2 YSYEKL. CDR3 length equals 15 residues. The V and J ends lost 1 base and 4 bases, in that order; junction bases with no gene match: 5. The CDR3 DNA follows: TGCGCCAGCAGCCAAGGTAGCGGGAGATCTTACGAGCAGTACTTC. This codes for CASSQGSGRSYEQYF.

V usage is TRBV2 and J usage is TRBJ2-7; D possibly corresponds to TRBD1 (6 bases). CDR3 length: 11 residues. CDR1 is SNHLY, CDR2 FYNNEI, per germline. V lost 6 bases and J 3 bases, leaving 6 bases between the germline ends. The chain's CDR3 is CASRQGYEQYF. The CDR3 coding sequence is TGTGCCAGCAGACAGGGCTACGAGCAGTACTTC. Full variable domain (remainder filled in from reference TRBV2 and TRBJ2-7): EPEVTQTPSHQVTQMGQEVILRCVPISNHLYFYWYRQILGQKVEFLVSFYNNEISEKSEIFDDQFSVERPDGSNFTLKIRSTKLEDSAMYFCASRQGYEQYFGPGTRLTVT.

This sequence joins TRBV7-3 and TRBJ2-2; the D is unclear. The V end was cut by 5 bases, the J end by 3 bases, with 10 bases between. The CDR3 is 14 residues long. CDR1 is SGHTA, CDR2 FQGTGA, per germline. The CDR3 nucleotides read TGTGCCAGCAGCCCACTCGTTGACACCGGGGAGCTGTTTTTT. This sequence encodes CASSPLVDTGELFF.

V is TRBV28 and J is TRBJ2-1; TRBD2 matches 10 bases. CDR3 length: 15 amino acids. J lost 6 bases, V lost 6 bases, and 8 bases had no gene match. Germline CDR1 reads MDHEN; CDR2 reads SYDVKM. CDR3 sequence: CASRQRLAGANEQFF. Written as DNA, the CDR3 is TGTGCCAGCAGACAGAGGCTAGCGGGAGCCAATGAGCAGTTCTTC.

V usage is TRBV5-8 and J usage is TRBJ1-5, with D hard to call. The germline V and J ends were trimmed by 4 bases and 7 bases, with 12 bases remaining between them. This CDR3 is 13 amino acids long. Germline V lookup: CDR1 SGHTS, CDR2 YDEGEE. The CDR3 here is CASSPPGAQPQHF. As DNA, the CDR3 is TGTGCCAGCAGCCCGCCGGGTGCCCAGCCCCAGCATTTT.

This clone appeared a few times. The chain recombines TRBV10-3 with TRBJ2-1, with TRBD2 identical over 9 bases. V was clipped by 2 bases and J by 6 bases; unmatched bases: 5. Germline CDR1 is ENHRY and CDR2 is SYGVKD. The CDR3 runs to 15 residues. In nucleotides, the CDR3 is TGTGCCATCAGTGAGAGGCGGGAGGGTATCAATGAGCAGTTCTTC. Translation gives CAISERREGINEQFF.

The CDR3 loop is CASSAAGRSYNEQFF. The CDR3 coding sequence is TGTGCCAGCAGCGCAGCAGGGAGGTCCTACAATGAGCAGTTCTTC. V and J are TRBV11-2 and TRBJ2-1; a weak D match, TRBD2 (6 bases). CDR3 length: 15 amino acids. Per germline, CDR1 SGHAT and CDR2 FQNNGV. Trimming shortened V by 5 bases and J by 1 base, and 12 bases separated the two germline ends.

The chain is built from TRBV11-2 and TRBJ2-7; 10 nucleotides align to TRBD2. The V gene end was trimmed by 7 bases and the J gene end by 4 bases; junction bases not matched to a gene: 10. Germline-derived CDR1 and CDR2 are SGHAT and FQNNGV. This CDR3 is 15 amino acids long. CDR3 amino acids: CASTTLQREGYEQYF. CDR3 sequence (DNA): TGTGCCAGCACCACCCTACAGCGGGAGGGGTACGAGCAGTACTTC.

V usage is TRBV6-5 and J usage is TRBJ1-5; maybe TRBD1 (5 bases). V lost 6 bases and J lost 7, with 16 bases in between. CDR1 and CDR2 from the germline V gene are MNHEY and SVGAGI. The CDR3 sequence is 14 residues long. The CDR3 is CASRQGGPPQPQHF. CDR3 DNA sequence: TGTGCCAGCAGGCAGGGTGGTCCACCCCAGCCCCAGCATTTT.